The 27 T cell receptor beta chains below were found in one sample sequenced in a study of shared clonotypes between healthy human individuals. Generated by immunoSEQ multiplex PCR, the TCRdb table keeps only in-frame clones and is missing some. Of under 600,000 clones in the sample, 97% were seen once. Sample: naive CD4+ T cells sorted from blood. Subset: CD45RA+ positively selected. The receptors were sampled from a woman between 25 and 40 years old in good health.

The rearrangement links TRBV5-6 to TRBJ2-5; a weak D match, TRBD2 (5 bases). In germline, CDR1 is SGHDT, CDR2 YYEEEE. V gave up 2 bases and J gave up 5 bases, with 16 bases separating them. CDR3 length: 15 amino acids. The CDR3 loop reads CASSLTRDGVETQYF. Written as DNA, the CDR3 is TGTGCCAGCAGCTTAACACGGGATGGGGTGGAGACCCAGTACTTC. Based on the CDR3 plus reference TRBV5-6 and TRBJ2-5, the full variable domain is DAGVTQSPTHLIKTRGQQVTLRCSPKSGHDTVSWYQQALGQGPQFIFQYYEEEERQRGNFPDRFSGHQFPNYSSELNVNALLLGDSALYLCASSLTRDGVETQYFGPGTRLLVL.

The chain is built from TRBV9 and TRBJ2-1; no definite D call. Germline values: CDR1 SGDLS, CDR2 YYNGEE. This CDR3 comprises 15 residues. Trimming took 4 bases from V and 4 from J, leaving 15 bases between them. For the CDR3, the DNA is TGTGCCAGCAGCCCCCGACTGTTCATTTACAATGAGCAGTTCTTC. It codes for CASSPRLFIYNEQFF.

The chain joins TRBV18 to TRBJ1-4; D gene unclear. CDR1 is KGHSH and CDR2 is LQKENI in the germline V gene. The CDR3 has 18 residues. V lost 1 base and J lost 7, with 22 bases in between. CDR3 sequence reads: CASSPLPPTGIRGEKLFF. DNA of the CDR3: TGTGCCAGCTCACCACTTCCGCCAACGGGAATCCGTGGTGAAAAACTGTTTTTT. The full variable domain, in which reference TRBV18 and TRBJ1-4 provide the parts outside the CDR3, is NAGVMQNPRHLVRRRGQEARLRCSPMKGHSHVYWYRQLPEEGLKFMVYLQKENIIDESGMPKERFSAEFPKEGPSILRIQQVVRGDSAAYFCASSPLPPTGIRGEKLFFGSGTQLSVL.

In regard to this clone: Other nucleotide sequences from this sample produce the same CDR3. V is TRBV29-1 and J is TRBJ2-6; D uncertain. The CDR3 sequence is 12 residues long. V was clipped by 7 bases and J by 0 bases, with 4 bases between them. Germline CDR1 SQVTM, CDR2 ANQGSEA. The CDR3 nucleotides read TGCAGCGGTGGCTCTGGGGCCAACGTCCTGACTTTC. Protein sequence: CSGGSGANVLTF.

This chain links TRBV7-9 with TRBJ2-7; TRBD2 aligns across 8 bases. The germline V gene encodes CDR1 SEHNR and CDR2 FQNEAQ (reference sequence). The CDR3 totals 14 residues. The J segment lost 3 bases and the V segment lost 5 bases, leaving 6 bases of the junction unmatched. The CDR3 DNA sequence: TGTGCCAGCAGCCCCTTGGCGGGAGGCTACGAGCAGTACTTC. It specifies CASSPLAGGYEQYF.

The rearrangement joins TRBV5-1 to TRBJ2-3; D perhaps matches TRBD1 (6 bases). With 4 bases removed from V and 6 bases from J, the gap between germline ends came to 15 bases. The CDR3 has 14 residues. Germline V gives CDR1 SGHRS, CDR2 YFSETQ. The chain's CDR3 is CASSQQQGRDTQYF. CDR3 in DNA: TGCGCCAGCAGCCAACAACAGGGTCGGGATACGCAGTATTTT.

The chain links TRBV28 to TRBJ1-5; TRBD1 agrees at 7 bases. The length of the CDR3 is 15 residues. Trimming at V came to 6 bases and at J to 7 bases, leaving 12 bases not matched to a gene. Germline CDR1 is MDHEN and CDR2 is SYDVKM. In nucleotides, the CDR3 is TGTGCCAGCAGCCCGCGGACAGGACTGCTCCAGCCCCAGCATTTT. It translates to CASSPRTGLLQPQHF.

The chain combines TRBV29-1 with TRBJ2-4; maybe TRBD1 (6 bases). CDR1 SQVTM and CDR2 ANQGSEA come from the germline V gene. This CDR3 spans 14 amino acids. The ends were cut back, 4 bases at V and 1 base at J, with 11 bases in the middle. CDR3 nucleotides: TGCAGCGTTGTCCCAGGGGAGGCCAAAAACATTCAGTACTTC. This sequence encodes CSVVPGEAKNIQYF. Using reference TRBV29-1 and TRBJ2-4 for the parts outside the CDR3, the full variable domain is SAVISQKPSRDICQRGTSLTIQCQVDSQVTMMFWYRQQPGQSLTLIATANQGSEATYESGFVIDKFPISRPNLTFSTLTVSNMSPEDSSIYLCSVVPGEAKNIQYFGAGTRLSVL.

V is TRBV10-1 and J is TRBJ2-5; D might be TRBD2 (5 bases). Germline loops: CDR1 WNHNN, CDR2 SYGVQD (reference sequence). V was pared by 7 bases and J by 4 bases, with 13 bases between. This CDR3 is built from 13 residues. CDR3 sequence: CASTRGRGETQYF. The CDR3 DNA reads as TGCGCCAGCACCCGGGGAAGAGGAGAGACCCAGTACTTC.

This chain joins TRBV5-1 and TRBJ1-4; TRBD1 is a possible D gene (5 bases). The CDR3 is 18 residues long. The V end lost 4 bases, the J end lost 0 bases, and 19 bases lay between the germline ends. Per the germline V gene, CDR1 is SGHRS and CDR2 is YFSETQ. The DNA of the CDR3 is TGCGCCAGCAGCCCTTATCCCCAGGACACCTCAACTAATGAAAAACTGTTTTTT. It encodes CASSPYPQDTSTNEKLFF.

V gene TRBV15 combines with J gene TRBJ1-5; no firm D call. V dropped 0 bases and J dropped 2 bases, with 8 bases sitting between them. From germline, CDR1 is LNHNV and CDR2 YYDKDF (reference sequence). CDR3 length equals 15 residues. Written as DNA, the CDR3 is TGTGCCACCAGCAGAGATCGGGCAGGCAATCAGCCCCAGCATTTT. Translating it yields CATSRDRAGNQPQHF.

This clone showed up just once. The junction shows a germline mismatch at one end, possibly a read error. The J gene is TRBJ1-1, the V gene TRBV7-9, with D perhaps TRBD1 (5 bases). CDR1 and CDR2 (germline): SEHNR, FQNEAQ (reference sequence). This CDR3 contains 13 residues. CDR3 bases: TGTGCCAGCGGCTTATTAGGGGTCCCTGAAGCTTTCTTT. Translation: CASGLLGVPEAFF.

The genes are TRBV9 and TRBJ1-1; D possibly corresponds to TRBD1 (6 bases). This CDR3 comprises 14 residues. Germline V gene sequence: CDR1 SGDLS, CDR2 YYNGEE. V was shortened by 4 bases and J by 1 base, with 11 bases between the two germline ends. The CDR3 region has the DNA TGTGCCAGCAGCCACGGGGGCGCGAACACTGAAGCTTTCTTT. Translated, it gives CASSHGGANTEAFF.

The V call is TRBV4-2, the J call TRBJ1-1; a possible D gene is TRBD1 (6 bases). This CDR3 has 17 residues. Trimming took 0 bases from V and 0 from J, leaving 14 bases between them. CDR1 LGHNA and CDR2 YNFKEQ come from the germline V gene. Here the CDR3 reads CASSQDQDSYMNTEAFF. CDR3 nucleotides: TGTGCCAGCAGCCAAGATCAGGACAGTTATATGAACACTGAAGCTTTCTTT.

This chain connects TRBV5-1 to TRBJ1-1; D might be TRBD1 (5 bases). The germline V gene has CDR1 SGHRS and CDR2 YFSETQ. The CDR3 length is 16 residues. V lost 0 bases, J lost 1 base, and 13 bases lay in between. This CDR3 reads CASSLAWGRANTEAFF. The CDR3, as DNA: TGCGCCAGCAGCTTGGCCTGGGGCAGGGCGAACACTGAAGCTTTCTTT. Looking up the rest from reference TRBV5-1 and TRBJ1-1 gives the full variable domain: KAGVTQTPRYLIKTRGQQVTLSCSPISGHRSVSWYQQTPGQGLQFLFEYFSETQRNKGNFPGRFSGRQFSNSRSEMNVSTLELGDSALYLCASSLAWGRANTEAFFGQGTRLTVV.

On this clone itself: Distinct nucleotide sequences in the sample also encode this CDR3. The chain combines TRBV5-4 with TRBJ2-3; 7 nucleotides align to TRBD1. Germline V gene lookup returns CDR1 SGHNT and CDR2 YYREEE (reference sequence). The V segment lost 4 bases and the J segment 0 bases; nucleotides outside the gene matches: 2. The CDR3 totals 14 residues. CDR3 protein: CASSPTGSTDTQYF. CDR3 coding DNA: TGTGCCAGCAGCCCGACAGGGAGCACAGATACGCAGTATTTT. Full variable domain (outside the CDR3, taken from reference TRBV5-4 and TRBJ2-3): ETGVTQSPTHLIKTRGQQVTLRCSSQSGHNTVSWYQQALGQGPQFIFQYYREEENGRGNFPPRFSGLQFPNYSSELNVNALELDDSALYLCASSPTGSTDTQYFGPGTRLTVL.

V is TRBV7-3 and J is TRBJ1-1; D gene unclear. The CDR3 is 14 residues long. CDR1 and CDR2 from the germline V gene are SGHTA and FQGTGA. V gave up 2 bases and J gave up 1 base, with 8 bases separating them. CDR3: CASSLGAANTEAFF. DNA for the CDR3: TGTGCCAGCAGCTTAGGCGCCGCGAACACTGAAGCTTTCTTT.

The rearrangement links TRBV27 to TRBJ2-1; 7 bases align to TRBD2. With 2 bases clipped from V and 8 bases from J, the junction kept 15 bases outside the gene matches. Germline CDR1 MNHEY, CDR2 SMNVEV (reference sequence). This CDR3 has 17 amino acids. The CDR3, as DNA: TGTGCCAGCAGTTTACGGCGCGGGAGAGGCCCCCTCCATGAGCAGTTCTTC. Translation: CASSLRRGRGPLHEQFF.

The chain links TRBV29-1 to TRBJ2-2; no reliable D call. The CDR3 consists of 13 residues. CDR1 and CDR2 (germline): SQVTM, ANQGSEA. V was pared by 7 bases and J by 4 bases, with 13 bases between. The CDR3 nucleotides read TGCAGCGCCGGCACGTCGGGCACCGGGGAGCTGTTTTTT. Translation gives CSAGTSGTGELFF.

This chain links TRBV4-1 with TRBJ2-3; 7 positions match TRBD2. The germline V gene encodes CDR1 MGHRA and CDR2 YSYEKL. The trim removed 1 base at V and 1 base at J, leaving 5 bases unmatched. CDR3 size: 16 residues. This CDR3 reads CASSQGLAGGTDTQYF. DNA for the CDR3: TGCGCCAGCAGCCAAGGCCTCGCGGGAGGCACAGATACGCAGTATTTT.

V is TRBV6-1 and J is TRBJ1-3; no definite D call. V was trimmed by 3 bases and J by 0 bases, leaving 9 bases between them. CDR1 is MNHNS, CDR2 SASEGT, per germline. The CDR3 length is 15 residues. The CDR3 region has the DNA TGTGCCAGCAGTGACGCTACTCACTCTGGAAACACCATATATTTT. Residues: CASSDATHSGNTIYF.

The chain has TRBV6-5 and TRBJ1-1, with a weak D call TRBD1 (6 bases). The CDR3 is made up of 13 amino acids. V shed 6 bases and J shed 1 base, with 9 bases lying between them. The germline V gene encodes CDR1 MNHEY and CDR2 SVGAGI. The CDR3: CASRVTGNTEAFF. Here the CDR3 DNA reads TGTGCCAGCAGGGTGACAGGGAACACTGAAGCTTTCTTT.

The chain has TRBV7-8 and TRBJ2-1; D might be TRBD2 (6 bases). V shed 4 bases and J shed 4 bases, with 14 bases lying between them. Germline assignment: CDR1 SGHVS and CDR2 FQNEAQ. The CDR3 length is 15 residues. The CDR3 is CASSSSGTSYNEQFF. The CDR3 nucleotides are TGTGCCAGCAGCTCATCCGGGACTTCTTACAATGAGCAGTTCTTC.

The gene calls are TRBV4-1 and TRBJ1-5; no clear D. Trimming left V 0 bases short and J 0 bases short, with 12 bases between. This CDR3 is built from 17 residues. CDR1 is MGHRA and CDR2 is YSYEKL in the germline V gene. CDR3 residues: CASSQDLNPYSNQPQHF. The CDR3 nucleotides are TGCGCCAGCAGCCAAGATCTAAATCCTTATAGCAATCAGCCCCAGCATTTT.

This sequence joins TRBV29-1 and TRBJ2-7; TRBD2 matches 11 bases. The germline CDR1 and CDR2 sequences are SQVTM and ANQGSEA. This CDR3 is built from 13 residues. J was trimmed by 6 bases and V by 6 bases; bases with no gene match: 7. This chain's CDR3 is CSVRPLAGGEQYF. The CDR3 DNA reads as TGCAGCGTCCGCCCTCTAGCGGGAGGCGAGCAGTACTTC.

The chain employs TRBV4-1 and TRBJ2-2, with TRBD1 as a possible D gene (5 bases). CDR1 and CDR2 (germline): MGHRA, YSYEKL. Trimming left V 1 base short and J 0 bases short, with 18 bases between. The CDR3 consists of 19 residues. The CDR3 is CASSQVVRVTVANTGELFF. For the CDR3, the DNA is TGCGCCAGCAGCCAAGTCGTCCGAGTGACAGTCGCGAACACCGGGGAGCTGTTTTTT.

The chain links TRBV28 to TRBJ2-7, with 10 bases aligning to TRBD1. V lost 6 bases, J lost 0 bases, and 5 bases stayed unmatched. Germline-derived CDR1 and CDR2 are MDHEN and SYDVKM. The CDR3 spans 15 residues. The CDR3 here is CASRGWTGGSYEQYF. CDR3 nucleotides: TGTGCCAGCAGGGGATGGACAGGGGGCTCCTACGAGCAGTACTTC.